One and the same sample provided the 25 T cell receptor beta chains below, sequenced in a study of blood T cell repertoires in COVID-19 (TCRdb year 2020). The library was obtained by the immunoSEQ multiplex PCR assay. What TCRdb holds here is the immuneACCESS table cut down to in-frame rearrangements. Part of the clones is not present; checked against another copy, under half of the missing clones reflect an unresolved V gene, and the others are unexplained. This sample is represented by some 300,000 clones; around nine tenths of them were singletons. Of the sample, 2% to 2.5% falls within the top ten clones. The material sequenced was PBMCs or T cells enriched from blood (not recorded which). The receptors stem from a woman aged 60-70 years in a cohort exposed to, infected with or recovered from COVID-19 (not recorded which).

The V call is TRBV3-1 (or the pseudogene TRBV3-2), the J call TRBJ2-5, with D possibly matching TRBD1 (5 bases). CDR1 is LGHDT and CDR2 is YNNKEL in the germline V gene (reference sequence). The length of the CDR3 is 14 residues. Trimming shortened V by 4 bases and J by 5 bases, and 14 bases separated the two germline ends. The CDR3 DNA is TGTGCCAGCAGCCCGGCAGGGCGGCGGGAGACCCAGTACTTC. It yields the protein CASSPAGRRETQYF.

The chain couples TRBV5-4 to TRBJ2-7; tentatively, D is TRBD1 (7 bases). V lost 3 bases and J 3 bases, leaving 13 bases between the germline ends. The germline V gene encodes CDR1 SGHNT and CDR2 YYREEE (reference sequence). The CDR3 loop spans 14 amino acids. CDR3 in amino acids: CASSSQGGFYEQYF. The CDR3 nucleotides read TGTGCCAGCAGCTCCCAGGGGGGATTCTACGAGCAGTACTTC.

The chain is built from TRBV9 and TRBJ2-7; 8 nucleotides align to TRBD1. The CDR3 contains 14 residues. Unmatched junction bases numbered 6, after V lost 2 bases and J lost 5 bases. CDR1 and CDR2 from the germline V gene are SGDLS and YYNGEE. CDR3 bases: TGTGCCAGCAGCGTCCTACAGGGGGGCCACGAGCAGTACTTC. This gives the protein CASSVLQGGHEQYF.

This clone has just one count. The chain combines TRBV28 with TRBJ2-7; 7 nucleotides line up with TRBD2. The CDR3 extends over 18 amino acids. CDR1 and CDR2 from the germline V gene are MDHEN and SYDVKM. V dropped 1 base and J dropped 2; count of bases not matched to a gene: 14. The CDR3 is CASSLSWTSRGAAYEQYF. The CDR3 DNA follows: TGTGCCAGCAGTTTATCCTGGACTAGTCGCGGGGCTGCCTACGAGCAGTACTTC. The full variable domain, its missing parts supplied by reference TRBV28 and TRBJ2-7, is DVKVTQSSRYLVKRTGEKVFLECVQDMDHENMFWYRQDPGLGLRLIYFSYDVKMKEKGDIPEGYSVSREKKERFSLILESASTNQTSMYLCASSLSWTSRGAAYEQYFGPGTRLTVT.

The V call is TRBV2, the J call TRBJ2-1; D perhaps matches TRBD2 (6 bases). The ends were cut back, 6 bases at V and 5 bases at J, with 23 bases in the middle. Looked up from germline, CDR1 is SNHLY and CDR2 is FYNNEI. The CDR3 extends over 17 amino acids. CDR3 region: CASSERGRESPNNEQFF. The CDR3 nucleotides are TGTGCCAGCAGCGAACGGGGTCGGGAGAGCCCGAACAATGAGCAGTTCTTC.

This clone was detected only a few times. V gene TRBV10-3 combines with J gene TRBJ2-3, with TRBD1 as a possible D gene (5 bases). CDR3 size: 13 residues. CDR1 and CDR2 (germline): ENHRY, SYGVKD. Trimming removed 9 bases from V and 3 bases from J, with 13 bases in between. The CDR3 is CAIGQGGTDTQYF. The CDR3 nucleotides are TGTGCCATTGGCCAGGGTGGGACAGATACGCAGTATTTT.

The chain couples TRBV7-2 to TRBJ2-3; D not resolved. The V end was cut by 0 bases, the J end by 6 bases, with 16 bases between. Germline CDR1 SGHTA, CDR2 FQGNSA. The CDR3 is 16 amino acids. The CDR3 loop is CASSLAGIRVSDTQYF. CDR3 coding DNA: TGTGCCAGCAGCTTAGCGGGTATTCGGGTGTCGGATACGCAGTATTTT. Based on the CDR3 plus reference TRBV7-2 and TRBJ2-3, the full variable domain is GAGVSQSPSNKVTEKGKDVELRCDPISGHTALYWYRQSLGQGLEFLIYFQGNSAPDKSGLPSDRFSAERTGGSVSTLTIQRTQQEDSAVYLCASSLAGIRVSDTQYFGPGTRLTVL.

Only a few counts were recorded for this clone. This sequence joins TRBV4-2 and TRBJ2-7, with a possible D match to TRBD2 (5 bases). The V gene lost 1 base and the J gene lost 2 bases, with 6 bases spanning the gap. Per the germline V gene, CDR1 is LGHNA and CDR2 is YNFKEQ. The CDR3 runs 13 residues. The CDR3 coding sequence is TGTGCCAGCAGCCAAGTCGGGGCCTACGAGCAGTACTTC. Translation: CASSQVGAYEQYF.

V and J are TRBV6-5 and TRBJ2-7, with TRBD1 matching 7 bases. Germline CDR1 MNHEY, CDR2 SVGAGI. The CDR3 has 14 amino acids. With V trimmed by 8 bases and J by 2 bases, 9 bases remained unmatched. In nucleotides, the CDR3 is TGTGCCAGCGGGTACAGGGGTGGAACCTACGAGCAGTACTTC. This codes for CASGYRGGTYEQYF.

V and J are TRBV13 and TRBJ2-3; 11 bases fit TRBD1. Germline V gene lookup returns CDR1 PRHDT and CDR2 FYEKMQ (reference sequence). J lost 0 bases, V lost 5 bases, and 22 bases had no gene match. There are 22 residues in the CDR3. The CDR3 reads CASSPGPGPGQGAHSSTDTQYF. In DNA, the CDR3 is TGTGCCAGCAGCCCCGGACCCGGCCCTGGACAGGGGGCCCATTCTAGCACAGATACGCAGTATTTT.

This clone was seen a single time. The DNA for the CDR3 is TGTGCCATCAGCCTGGGACAGACGAACCCCTACGAGCAGTACTTC. Translated: CAISLGQTNPYEQYF. V is TRBV10-3 and J is TRBJ2-7; 7 nucleotides match TRBD1. J lost 2 bases, V lost 6 bases, and 10 bases had no gene match. The CDR3 sequence is 15 residues long. Germline V gene data show CDR1 as ENHRY and CDR2 as SYGVKD.

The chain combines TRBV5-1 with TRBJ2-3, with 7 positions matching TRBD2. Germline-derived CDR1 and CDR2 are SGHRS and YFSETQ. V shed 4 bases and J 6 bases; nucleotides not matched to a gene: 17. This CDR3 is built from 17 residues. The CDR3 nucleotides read TGCGCCAGCAGCCCCGCGGGGGTAAGGGTTGTGTCGGATACGCAGTATTTT. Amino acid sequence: CASSPAGVRVVSDTQYF.

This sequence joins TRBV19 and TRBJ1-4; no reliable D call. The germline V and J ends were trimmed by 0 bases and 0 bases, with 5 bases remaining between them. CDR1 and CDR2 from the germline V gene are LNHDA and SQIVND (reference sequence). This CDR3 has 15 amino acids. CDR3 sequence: CASSIEPATNEKLFF. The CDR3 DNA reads TGTGCCAGTAGTATAGAGCCAGCAACTAATGAAAAACTGTTTTTT.

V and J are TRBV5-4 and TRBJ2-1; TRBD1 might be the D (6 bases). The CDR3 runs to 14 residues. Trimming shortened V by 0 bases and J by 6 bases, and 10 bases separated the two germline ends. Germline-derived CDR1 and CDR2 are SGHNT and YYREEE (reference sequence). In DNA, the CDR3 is TGTGCCAGCAGCTTGGCAGGGGTCGGCAATGAGCAGTTCTTC. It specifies CASSLAGVGNEQFF.

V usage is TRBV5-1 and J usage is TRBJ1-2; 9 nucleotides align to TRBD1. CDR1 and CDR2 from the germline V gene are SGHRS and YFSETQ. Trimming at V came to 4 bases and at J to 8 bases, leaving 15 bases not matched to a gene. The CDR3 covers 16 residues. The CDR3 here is CASSPQVPDRGGGYTF. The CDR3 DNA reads TGCGCCAGCAGCCCCCAAGTCCCGGACAGGGGTGGCGGCTACACCTTC.

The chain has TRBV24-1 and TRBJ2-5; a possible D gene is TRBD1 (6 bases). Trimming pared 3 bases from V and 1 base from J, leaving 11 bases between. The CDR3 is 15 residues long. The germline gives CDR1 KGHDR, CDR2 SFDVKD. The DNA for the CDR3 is TGTGCCACCAGTGATCCGGACAGCCCCCAAGAGACCCAGTACTTC. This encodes CATSDPDSPQETQYF.

CDR3 DNA: TGTGCCAGCAGTTTATTCAGGGCAGCCCAAGAGACCCAGTACTTC. Its translation: CASSLFRAAQETQYF. This chain joins TRBV27 and TRBJ2-5; a possible D gene is TRBD1 (5 bases). CDR1 is MNHEY, CDR2 SMNVEV, per germline (reference sequence). V was cut by 1 base and J by 1 base, with 10 bases left in between. This CDR3 has 15 amino acids.

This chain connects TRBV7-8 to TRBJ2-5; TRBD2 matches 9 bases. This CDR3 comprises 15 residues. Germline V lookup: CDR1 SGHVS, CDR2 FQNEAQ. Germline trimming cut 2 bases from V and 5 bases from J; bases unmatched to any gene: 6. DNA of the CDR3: TGTGCCAGCAGCTTACCTTTAGCGGGAGTGGAGACCCAGTACTTC. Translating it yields CASSLPLAGVETQYF.

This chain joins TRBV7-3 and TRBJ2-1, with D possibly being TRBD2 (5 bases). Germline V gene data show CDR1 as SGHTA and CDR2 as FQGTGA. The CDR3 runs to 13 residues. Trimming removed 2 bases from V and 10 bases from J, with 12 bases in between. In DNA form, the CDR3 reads TGTGCCAGCAGCTTAGCAAGAGCGGCAGAGCAGTTCTTC. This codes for CASSLARAAEQFF.

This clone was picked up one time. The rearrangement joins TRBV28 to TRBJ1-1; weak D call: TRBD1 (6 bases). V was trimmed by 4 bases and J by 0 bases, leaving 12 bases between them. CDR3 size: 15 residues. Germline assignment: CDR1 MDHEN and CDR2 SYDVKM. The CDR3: CASSSRDTLNTEAFF. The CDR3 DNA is TGTGCCAGCAGTTCAAGGGACACCTTGAACACTGAAGCTTTCTTT.

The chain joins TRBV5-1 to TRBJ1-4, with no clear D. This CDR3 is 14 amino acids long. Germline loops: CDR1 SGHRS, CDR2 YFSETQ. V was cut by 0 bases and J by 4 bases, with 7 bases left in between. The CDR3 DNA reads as TGCGCCAGCAGCTTGGGGGGAGGTAATGAAAAACTGTTTTTT. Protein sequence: CASSLGGGNEKLFF.

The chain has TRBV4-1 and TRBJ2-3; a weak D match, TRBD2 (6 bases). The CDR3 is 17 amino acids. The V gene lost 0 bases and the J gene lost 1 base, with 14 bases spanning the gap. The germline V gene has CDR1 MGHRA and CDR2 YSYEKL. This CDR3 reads CASSQDVLAIRTDTQYF. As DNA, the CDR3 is TGCGCCAGCAGCCAAGATGTACTAGCCATACGCACAGATACGCAGTATTTT.

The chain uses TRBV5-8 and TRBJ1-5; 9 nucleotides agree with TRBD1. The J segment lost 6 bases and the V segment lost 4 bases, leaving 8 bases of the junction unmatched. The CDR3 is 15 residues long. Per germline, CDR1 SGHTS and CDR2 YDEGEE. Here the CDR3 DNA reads TGTGCCAGCAGCCTCGGGACAGGGAAACCTCAGCCCCAGCATTTT. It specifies CASSLGTGKPQPQHF.

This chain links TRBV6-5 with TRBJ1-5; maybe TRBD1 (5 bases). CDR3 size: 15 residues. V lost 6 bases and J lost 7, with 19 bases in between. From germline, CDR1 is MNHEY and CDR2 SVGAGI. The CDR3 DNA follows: TGTGCCAGCAGAGCCGGGGCCGGGGGGGAACAGCCCCAGCATTTT. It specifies CASRAGAGGEQPQHF.

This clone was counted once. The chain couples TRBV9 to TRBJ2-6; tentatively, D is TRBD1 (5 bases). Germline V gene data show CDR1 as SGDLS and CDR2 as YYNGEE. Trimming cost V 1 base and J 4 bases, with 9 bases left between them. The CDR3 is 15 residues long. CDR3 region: CASSVSGSGANVLTF. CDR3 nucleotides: TGTGCCAGCAGCGTATCAGGGTCCGGGGCCAACGTCCTGACTTTC.